Listed below are T cell receptor beta chains from one sample, sequenced in a study of tumor T cells in aggressive B-cell lymphoma. Some clones are missing from TCRdb's copy, which holds only in-frame ones; the method was immunoSEQ multiplex PCR. The sample has approximately 720 clones, 75% to 95% seen once. Sequencing used tumor tissue. The receptors here all came from an adult with diffuse large B cell lymphoma. CDR3s include the opening cysteine and the closing phenylalanine or tryptophan. A D gene is named only where the DNA matches it firmly. Rows give clone size only sometimes, using once, few, many, or a class for an expanded clone.

V gene	clone size	J gene	D gene	CDR3 protein	CDR3 DNA
TRBV14	NA	TRBJ2-7	NA	CASSQLVGEQYF	TGTGCCAGCAGCCAACTAGTAGGCGAGCAGTACTTC
TRBV6-4	NA	TRBJ1-4	NA	CASTVHHRVANEKLFF	TGTGCCAGCACCGTTCATCACAGGGTAGCTAATGAAAAACTGTTTTTT
TRBV7-9	NA	TRBJ1-1	NA	CASSLGANMNTEAFF	TGTGCCAGCAGCTTGGGGGCGAATATGAACACTGAAGCTTTCTTT
TRBV2	few	TRBJ2-1	TRBD2	CASSERGTRYNEQFF	TGTGCCAGCAGTGAAAGGGGGACTAGATACAATGAGCAGTTCTTC
TRBV30	NA	TRBJ1-5	NA	CALGRGQPQHF	TGTGCCTTGGGAAGGGGGCAGCCCCAGCATTTT
TRBV7-3	NA	TRBJ1-2	NA	CASSYSGDGGYTF	TGTGCCAGCAGCTACTCAGGGGATGGAGGCTACACCTTC
TRBV27	NA	TRBJ1-2	TRBD1	CASSETGGYGYTF	TGTGCCAGCAGCGAGACAGGGGGCTATGGCTACACCTTC
TRBV7-2	once	TRBJ2-7	NA	CASSLDGGPYEQYF	TGTGCCAGCAGCTTAGACGGGGGACCCTACGAGCAGTACTTC
TRBV5-1	NA	TRBJ1-1	NA	CASSAWDSSRTEAFF	TGCGCCAGCAGCGCATGGGACTCAAGTCGAACTGAAGCTTTCTTT
TRBV7-2	NA	TRBJ2-1	TRBD2	CASSFYRGDLNEQFF	TGTGCCAGCAGCTTCTACCGGGGGGATCTGAATGAGCAGTTCTTC
TRBV7-6	NA	TRBJ1-1	NA	CASSLGGPTVNTEAFF	TGTGCCAGCAGCTTAGGAGGGCCCACAGTAAACACTGAAGCTTTCTTT
TRBV7-6	NA	TRBJ1-2	NA	CASSRRLKSRKTYGYTF	TGTGCCAGCAGCCGTCGACTTAAATCTCGAAAGACCTATGGCTACACCTTC
TRBV27	NA	TRBJ2-6	TRBD2	CASSGGGFLSGANVLTF	TGTGCCAGCAGTGGGGGGGGTTTTCTTTCTGGGGCCAACGTCCTGACTTTC
TRBV4-3	NA	TRBJ1-6	TRBD1	CASSQATGVLNNSPLHF	TGCGCCAGCAGCCAGGCTACAGGGGTCTTGAATAATTCACCCCTCCACTTT
TRBV7-2	NA	TRBJ1-1	NA	CASSLGGVLNTEAFF	TGTGCCAGCAGCTTAGGGGGAGTGCTGAACACTGAAGCTTTCTTT
TRBV2	NA	TRBJ1-1	NA	CASSDSTYSFAIRNTEAFF	TGTGCCAGCAGTGACTCCACGTACAGTTTCGCTATCAGGAACACTGAAGCTTTCTTT
TRBV6-6	NA	TRBJ1-2	TRBD1	CASSYPLDRANYGYTF	TGTGCCAGCAGTTACCCCCTGGACAGGGCCAACTATGGCTACACCTTC
TRBV29-1	once	TRBJ1-1	TRBD1	CSVGTGRATMNTEAFF	TGCAGCGTGGGGACAGGGAGGGCAACAATGAACACTGAAGCTTTCTTT
TRBV20-1	NA	TRBJ2-7	NA	CKLQQDEQYF	TGCAAACTCCAACAGGACGAGCAGTACTTC
TRBV12-5	NA	TRBJ1-1	NA	CASGLSPISEAFF	TGTGCTAGTGGTTTGAGCCCAATAAGTGAAGCTTTCTTT
TRBV5-6	NA	TRBJ2-3	TRBD1	CASSFGDRATDTQYF	TGTGCCAGCAGCTTCGGGGACAGGGCGACAGATACGCAGTATTTT
TRBV19	once	TRBJ2-1	TRBD2	CASKGLVNEQFF	TGTGCCAGCAAGGGACTAGTTAATGAGCAGTTCTTC
TRBV6-5	NA	TRBJ1-6	NA	CASSSNKQSPLHF	TGTGCCAGCAGTTCAAATAAGCAATCCCCCCTCCACTTT
TRBV5-1	once	TRBJ1-2	TRBD1	CASSRTGNDGYTF	TGCGCCAGCAGCAGGACAGGGAACGATGGCTACACCTTC
TRBV2	NA	TRBJ2-5	NA	CASSTIGTLETQYF	TGTGCCAGCAGTACTATAGGAACTTTAGAGACCCAGTACTTC
TRBV7-9	NA	TRBJ1-2	TRBD1	CASSFGLKRQGKYGYTF	TGTGCCAGCAGCTTTGGGTTGAAACGACAGGGTAAGTATGGCTACACCTTC
TRBV7-8	NA	TRBJ2-7	TRBD1	CASSTGTGSSYEQYF	TGTGCCAGCAGCACCGGGACAGGGAGTTCCTACGAGCAGTACTTC
TRBV19	NA	TRBJ1-1	NA	CASSIDSFEAFF	TGTGCCAGTAGTATCGACAGCTTTGAAGCTTTCTTT